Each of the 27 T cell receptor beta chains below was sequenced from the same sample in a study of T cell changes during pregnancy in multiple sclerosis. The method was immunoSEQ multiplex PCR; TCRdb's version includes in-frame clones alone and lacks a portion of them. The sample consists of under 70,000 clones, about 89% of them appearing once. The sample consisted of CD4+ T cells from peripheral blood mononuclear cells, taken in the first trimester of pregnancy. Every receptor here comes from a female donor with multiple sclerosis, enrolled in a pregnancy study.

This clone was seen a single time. CDR3 in amino acids: CASSLVKSGAGGNIQYF. The CDR3 nucleotides are TGTGCCAGCAGCTTAGTAAAGTCGGGGGCCGGGGGGAACATTCAGTACTTC. The chain uses TRBV7-2 and TRBJ2-4, with D possibly being TRBD2 (7 bases). Germline CDR1 is SGHTA and CDR2 is FQGNSA. The CDR3 contains 17 residues. Trimming cost V 1 base and J 7 bases, with 20 bases left between them.

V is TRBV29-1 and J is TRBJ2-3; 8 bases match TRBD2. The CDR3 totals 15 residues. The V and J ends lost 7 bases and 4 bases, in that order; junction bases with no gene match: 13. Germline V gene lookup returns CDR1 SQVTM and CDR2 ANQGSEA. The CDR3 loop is CSAATSGGRSDTQYF. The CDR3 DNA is TGCAGCGCCGCGACGAGCGGGGGTAGGTCAGATACGCAGTATTTT.

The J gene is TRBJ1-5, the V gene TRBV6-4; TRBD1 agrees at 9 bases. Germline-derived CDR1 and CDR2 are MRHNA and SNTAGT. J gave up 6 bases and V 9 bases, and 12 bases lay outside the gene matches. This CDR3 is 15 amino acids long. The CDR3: CARWGGQGDSQPQHF. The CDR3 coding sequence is TGTGCCAGGTGGGGGGGACAGGGAGATAGTCAGCCCCAGCATTTT.

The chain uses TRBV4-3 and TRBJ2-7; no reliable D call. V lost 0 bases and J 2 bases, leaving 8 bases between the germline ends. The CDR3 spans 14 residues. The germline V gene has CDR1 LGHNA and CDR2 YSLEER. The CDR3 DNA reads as TGCGCCAGCAGCCAAGATGTTCTTCCCTACGAGCAGTACTTC. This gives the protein CASSQDVLPYEQYF.

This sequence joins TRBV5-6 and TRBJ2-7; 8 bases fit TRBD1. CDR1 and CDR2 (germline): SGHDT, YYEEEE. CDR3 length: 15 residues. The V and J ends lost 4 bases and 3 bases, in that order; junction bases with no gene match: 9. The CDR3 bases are TGTGCCAGCAGCCTAACTGAGGGACAGGACTACGAGCAGTACTTC. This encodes CASSLTEGQDYEQYF. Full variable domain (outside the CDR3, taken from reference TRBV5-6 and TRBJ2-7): DAGVTQSPTHLIKTRGQQVTLRCSPKSGHDTVSWYQQALGQGPQFIFQYYEEEERQRGNFPDRFSGHQFPNYSSELNVNALLLGDSALYLCASSLTEGQDYEQYFGPGTRLTVT.

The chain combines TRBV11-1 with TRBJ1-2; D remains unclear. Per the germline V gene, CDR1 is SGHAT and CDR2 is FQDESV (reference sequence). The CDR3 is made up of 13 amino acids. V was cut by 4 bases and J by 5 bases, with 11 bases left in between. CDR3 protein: CASSSKAQYGYTF. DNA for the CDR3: TGTGCCAGCAGCTCCAAAGCACAGTATGGCTACACCTTC.

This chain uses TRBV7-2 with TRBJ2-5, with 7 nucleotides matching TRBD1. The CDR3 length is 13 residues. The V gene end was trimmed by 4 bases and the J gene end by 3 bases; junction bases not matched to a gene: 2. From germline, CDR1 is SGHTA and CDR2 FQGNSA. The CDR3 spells CASSWDSEETQYF. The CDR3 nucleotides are TGTGCCAGCAGCTGGGACAGCGAAGAGACCCAGTACTTC.

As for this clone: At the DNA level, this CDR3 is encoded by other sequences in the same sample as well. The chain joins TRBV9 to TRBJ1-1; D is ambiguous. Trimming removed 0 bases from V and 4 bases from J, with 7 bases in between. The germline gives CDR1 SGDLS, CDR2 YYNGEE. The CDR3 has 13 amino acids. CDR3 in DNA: TGTGCCAGCAGCGTAGTGGGAGCCACTGAAGCTTTCTTT. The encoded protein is CASSVVGATEAFF. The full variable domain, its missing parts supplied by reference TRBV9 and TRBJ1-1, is DSGVTQTPKHLITATGQRVTLRCSPRSGDLSVYWYQQSLDQGLQFLIQYYNGEERAKGNILERFSAQQFPDLHSELNLSSLELGDSALYFCASSVVGATEAFFGQGTRLTVV.

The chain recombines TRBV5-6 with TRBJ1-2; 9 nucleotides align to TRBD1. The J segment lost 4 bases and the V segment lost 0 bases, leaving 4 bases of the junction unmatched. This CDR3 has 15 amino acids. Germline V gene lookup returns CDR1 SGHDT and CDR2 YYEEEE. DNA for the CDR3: TGTGCCAGCAGCTTGGGGGGACAGGGTAGCTATGGCTACACCTTC. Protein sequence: CASSLGGQGSYGYTF. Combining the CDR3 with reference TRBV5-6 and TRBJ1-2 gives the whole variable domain DAGVTQSPTHLIKTRGQQVTLRCSPKSGHDTVSWYQQALGQGPQFIFQYYEEEERQRGNFPDRFSGHQFPNYSSELNVNALLLGDSALYLCASSLGGQGSYGYTFGSGTRLTVV.

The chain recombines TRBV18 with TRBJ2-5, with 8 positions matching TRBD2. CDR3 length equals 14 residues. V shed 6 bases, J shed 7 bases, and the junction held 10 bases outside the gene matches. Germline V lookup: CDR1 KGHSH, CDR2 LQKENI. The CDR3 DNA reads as TGTGCCAGCTCCAATCAAGCGGGGGAGGCGACCCAGTACTTC. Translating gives CASSNQAGEATQYF.

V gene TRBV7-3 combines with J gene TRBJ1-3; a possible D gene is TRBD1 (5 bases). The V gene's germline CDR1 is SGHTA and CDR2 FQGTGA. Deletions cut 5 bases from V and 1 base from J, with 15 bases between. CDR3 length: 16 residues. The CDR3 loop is CASSPEPAGSGNTIYF. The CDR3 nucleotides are TGTGCCAGCAGCCCCGAGCCCGCAGGGTCTGGAAACACCATATATTTT. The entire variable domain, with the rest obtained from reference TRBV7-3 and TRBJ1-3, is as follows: GAGVSQTPSNKVTEKGKYVELRCDPISGHTALYWYRQSLGQGPEFLIYFQGTGAADDSGLPNDRFFAVRPEGSVSTLKIQRTERGDSAVYLCASSPEPAGSGNTIYFGEGSWLTVV.

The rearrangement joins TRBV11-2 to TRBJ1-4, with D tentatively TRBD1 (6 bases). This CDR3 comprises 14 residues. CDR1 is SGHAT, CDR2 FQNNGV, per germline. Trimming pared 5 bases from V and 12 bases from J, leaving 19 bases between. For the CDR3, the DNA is TGTGCCAGCAGCACCGGGGGGGCGAAAGTGGAACTGTTTTTT. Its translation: CASSTGGAKVELFF.

CDR3 residues: CASSYSSGVNTEAFF. DNA of the CDR3: TGTGCCAGCAGTTACTCGTCGGGAGTGAACACTGAAGCTTTCTTT. The chain employs TRBV6-5 and TRBJ1-1; D is ambiguous. The germline V and J ends were trimmed by 0 bases and 0 bases, with 8 bases remaining between them. CDR1 is MNHEY, CDR2 SVGAGI, per germline. This CDR3 region has 15 residues.

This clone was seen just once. In DNA form, the CDR3 reads TGTGCCAGCAGTGAACGGGGGGGGAACACTGAAGCTTTCTTT. The encoded protein is CASSERGGNTEAFF. V gene TRBV6-1 combines with J gene TRBJ1-1; D is possibly TRBD1 (5 bases). The CDR3 is 14 residues long. The germline CDR1 and CDR2 sequences are MNHNS and SASEGT. With 2 bases removed from V and 1 base from J, the gap between germline ends came to 8 bases.

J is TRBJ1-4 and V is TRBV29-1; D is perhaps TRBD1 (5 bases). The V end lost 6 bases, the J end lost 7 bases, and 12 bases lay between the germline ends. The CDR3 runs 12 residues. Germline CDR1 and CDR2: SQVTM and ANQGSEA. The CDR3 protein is CSVGGGGEKLFF. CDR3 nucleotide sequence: TGCAGCGTAGGTGGGGGGGGTGAAAAACTGTTTTTT.

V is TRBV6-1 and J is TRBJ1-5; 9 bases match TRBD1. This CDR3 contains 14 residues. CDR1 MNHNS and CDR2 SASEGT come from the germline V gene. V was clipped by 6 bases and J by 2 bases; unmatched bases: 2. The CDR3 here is CASRGQGGNQPQHF. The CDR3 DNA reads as TGTGCCAGCAGGGGACAGGGTGGCAATCAGCCCCAGCATTTT.

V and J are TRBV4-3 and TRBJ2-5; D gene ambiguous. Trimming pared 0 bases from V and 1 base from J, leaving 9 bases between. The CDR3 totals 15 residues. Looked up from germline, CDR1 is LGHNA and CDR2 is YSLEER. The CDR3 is CASSQDLGSQETQYF. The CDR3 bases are TGCGCCAGCAGCCAAGATCTGGGCAGCCAAGAGACCCAGTACTTC.

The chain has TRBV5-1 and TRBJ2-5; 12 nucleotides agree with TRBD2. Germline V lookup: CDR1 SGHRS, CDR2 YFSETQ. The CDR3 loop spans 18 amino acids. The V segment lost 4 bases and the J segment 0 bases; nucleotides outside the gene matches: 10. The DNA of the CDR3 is TGCGCCAGCAGCCCCGGGACTAGCGGGCTTTTGTACCAAGAGACCCAGTACTTC. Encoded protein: CASSPGTSGLLYQETQYF.

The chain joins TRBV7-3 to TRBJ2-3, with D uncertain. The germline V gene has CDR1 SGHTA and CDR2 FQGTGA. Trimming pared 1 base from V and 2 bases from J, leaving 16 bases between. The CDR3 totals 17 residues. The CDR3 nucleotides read TGTGCCAGCAGCTTAAGCCACCGAGGTAACCCCACAGATACGCAGTATTTT. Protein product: CASSLSHRGNPTDTQYF. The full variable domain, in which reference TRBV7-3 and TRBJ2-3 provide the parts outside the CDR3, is GAGVSQTPSNKVTEKGKYVELRCDPISGHTALYWYRQSLGQGPEFLIYFQGTGAADDSGLPNDRFFAVRPEGSVSTLKIQRTERGDSAVYLCASSLSHRGNPTDTQYFGPGTRLTVL.

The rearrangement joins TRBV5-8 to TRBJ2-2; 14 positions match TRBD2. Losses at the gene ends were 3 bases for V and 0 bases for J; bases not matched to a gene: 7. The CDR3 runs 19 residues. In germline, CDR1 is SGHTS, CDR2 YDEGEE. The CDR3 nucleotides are TGTGCCAGCAGCTCTCTACGACTAGCGGGGGGGACGAACACCGGGGAGCTGTTTTTT. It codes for CASSSLRLAGGTNTGELFF.

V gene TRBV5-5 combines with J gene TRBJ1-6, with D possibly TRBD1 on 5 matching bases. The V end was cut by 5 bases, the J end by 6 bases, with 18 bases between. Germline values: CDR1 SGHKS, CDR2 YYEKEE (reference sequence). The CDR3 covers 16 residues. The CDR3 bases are TGTGCCAGCAGAACACTCCCCGGGGGGAGTAATTCACCCCTCCACTTT. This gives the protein CASRTLPGGSNSPLHF.

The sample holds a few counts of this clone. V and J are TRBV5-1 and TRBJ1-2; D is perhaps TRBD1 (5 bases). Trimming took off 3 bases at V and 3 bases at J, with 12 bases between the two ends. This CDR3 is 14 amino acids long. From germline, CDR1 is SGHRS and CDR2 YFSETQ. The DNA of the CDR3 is TGCGCCAGCAGCTCCGGACAAGATTACTATGGCTACACCTTC. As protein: CASSSGQDYYGYTF.

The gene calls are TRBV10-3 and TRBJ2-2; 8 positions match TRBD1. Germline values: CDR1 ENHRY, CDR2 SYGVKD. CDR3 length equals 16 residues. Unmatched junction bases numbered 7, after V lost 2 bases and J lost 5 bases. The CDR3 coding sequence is TGTGCCATCAGTGAGCGGGGGACAGGAAGGACCGGGGAGCTGTTTTTT. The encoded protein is CAISERGTGRTGELFF.

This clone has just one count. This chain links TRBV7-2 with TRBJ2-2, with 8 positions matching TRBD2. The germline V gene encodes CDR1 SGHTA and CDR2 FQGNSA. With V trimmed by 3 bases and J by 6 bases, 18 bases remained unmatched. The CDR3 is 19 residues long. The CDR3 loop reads CASSFLPAGGPRGPGELFF. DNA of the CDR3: TGTGCCAGCAGCTTCCTTCCGGCGGGGGGACCACGGGGGCCCGGGGAGCTGTTTTTT.

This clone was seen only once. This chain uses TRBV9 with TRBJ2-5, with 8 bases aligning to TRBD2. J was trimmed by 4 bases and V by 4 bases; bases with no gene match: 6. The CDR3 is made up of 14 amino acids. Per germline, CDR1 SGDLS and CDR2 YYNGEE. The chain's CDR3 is CASSFGGGRETQYF. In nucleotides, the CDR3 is TGTGCCAGCAGCTTCGGGGGGGGGCGAGAGACCCAGTACTTC.

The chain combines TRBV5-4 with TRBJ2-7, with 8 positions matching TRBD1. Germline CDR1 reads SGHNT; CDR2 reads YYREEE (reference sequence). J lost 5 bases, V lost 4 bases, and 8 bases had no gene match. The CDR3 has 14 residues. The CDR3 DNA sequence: TGTGCCAGCAGCGAAAGGACAGGGACCCACGAGCAGTACTTC. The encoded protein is CASSERTGTHEQYF.

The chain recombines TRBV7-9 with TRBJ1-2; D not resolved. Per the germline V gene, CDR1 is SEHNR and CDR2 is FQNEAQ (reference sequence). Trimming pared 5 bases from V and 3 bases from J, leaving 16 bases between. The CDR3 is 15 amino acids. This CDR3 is CASSPIWAGDYGYTF. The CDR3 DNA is TGTGCCAGCAGCCCCATATGGGCGGGAGACTATGGCTACACCTTC.